These T cell receptor beta chains were read from a single sample in a study of blood T cell repertoires in COVID-19. Method: immunoSEQ multiplex PCR; TCRdb's copy keeps in-frame clones and lacks some. Of approximately 170,000 clones in the sample, 84% were seen once. Sequencing was done on a sample of PBMCs or T cells enriched from blood (not recorded which). All receptors derive from a woman between 50 and 59 years old who had recovered from COVID-19. The CDR3 runs from the conserved cysteine through the conserved F or W. Each record gives: D gene, clone size, J gene, V gene, CDR3 DNA, CDR3 protein. The D gene is left open where the match is weak. Some rows have no size entry. The others give once, few or many, or a class for an expanded clone.

D gene: TRBD2
clone size: NA
J gene: TRBJ2-7
V gene: TRBV7-2
CDR3 DNA: TGTGCCAGCAGCTTTACTAGCGGAGGACCCTACGAGCAGTACTTC
CDR3 protein: CASSFTSGGPYEQYF

D gene: TRBD1
clone size: NA
J gene: TRBJ1-5
V gene: TRBV6-5
CDR3 DNA: TGTGCCAGTGGGACAGGGTATCAGCCCCAGCATTTT
CDR3 protein: CASGTGYQPQHF

D gene: NA
clone size: once
J gene: TRBJ2-7
V gene: TRBV7-2
CDR3 DNA: TGTGCCAGCAGCGAAAAAAGGAGTATGAGGTCCCCCTACGAGCAGTACTTC
CDR3 protein: CASSEKRSMRSPYEQYF

D gene: TRBD2
clone size: NA
J gene: TRBJ2-7
V gene: TRBV28
CDR3 DNA: TGTGCCAGCAGCCGCGGGGGACCTCTGAACCAGTACTTC
CDR3 protein: CASSRGGPLNQYF

D gene: NA
clone size: NA
J gene: TRBJ2-3
V gene: TRBV24-1
CDR3 DNA: TGTGCCACCAGTGGGGACTCCACCACAGATACGCAGTATTTT
CDR3 protein: CATSGDSTTDTQYF

D gene: NA
clone size: once
J gene: TRBJ1-5
V gene: TRBV24-1
CDR3 DNA: TGTGCCACCACGGGGAACAATCAGCCCCAGCATTTT
CDR3 protein: CATTGNNQPQHF

D gene: NA
clone size: NA
J gene: TRBJ2-1
V gene: TRBV9
CDR3 DNA: TGTGCCAGCAGCGGACAGGTTAGCTCCTACAATGAGCAGTTCTTC
CDR3 protein: CASSGQVSSYNEQFF

D gene: NA
clone size: NA
J gene: TRBJ2-7
V gene: TRBV6-1
CDR3 DNA: TGTGCCAGCAGTGAAGCGTTGGGCGTCAGGACCTACGAGCAGTACTTC
CDR3 protein: CASSEALGVRTYEQYF

D gene: NA
clone size: NA
J gene: TRBJ1-1
V gene: TRBV11-3
CDR3 DNA: TGTGCCAGCAGCTTAGGAATGGCGCGGGAGGGTGAAGCTTTCTTT
CDR3 protein: CASSLGMAREGEAFF

D gene: NA
clone size: NA
J gene: TRBJ1-5
V gene: TRBV28
CDR3 DNA: TGTGCCAGCAGTTCAGGGGCCAGGGGCAATCAGCCCCAGCATTTT
CDR3 protein: CASSSGARGNQPQHF

D gene: TRBD2
clone size: NA
J gene: TRBJ2-1
V gene: TRBV28
CDR3 DNA: TGTGCCAGCAAGGGCAGGGCGGGGGGCCCCAATGAGCAGTTCTTC
CDR3 protein: CASKGRAGGPNEQFF

D gene: NA
clone size: NA
J gene: TRBJ1-3
V gene: TRBV14
CDR3 DNA: TGTGCCAGCAGCCAAGGGACTGACGGAAACACCATATATTTT
CDR3 protein: CASSQGTDGNTIYF

D gene: NA
clone size: NA
J gene: TRBJ2-1
V gene: TRBV7-2
CDR3 DNA: TGTGCCAGCAGCTTTACAGTTAGCTCCTACAATGAGCAGTTCTTC
CDR3 protein: CASSFTVSSYNEQFF

D gene: TRBD1
clone size: NA
J gene: TRBJ1-1
V gene: TRBV7-2
CDR3 DNA: TGTGCCAGCAGCTTTGACCCTTGGACAGGGGGCACTGAAGCTTTCTTT
CDR3 protein: CASSFDPWTGGTEAFF

D gene: TRBD1
clone size: NA
J gene: TRBJ2-7
V gene: TRBV7-2
CDR3 DNA: TGTGCCAGCAGCTCGACAGGGGAAGTTCGCTACGAGCAGTACTTC
CDR3 protein: CASSSTGEVRYEQYF

D gene: NA
clone size: NA
J gene: TRBJ2-7
V gene: TRBV27
CDR3 DNA: TGTGCCAGCAGCCTTCGCGCGGATTACGAGCAGTACTTC
CDR3 protein: CASSLRADYEQYF

D gene: NA
clone size: NA
J gene: TRBJ1-2
V gene: TRBV5-1
CDR3 DNA: TGCGCCAGCAACTTGGGAGGGACTTCCCCCTATGGCTACACCTTC
CDR3 protein: CASNLGGTSPYGYTF

D gene: NA
clone size: few
J gene: TRBJ2-5
V gene: TRBV28
CDR3 DNA: TGTGCCAGCAGGGACGAGCGGCTAAGAGGGGAGACCCAGTACTTC
CDR3 protein: CASRDERLRGETQYF

D gene: NA
clone size: NA
J gene: TRBJ1-6
V gene: TRBV6-5
CDR3 DNA: TGTGCCAGCAGTTCCGTGAGGAATTCACCCCTCCACTTT
CDR3 protein: CASSSVRNSPLHF

D gene: TRBD1
clone size: NA
J gene: TRBJ1-1
V gene: TRBV7-2
CDR3 DNA: TGTGCCAGCAGTTACACAGGGGCGAACACTGAAGCTTTCTTT
CDR3 protein: CASSYTGANTEAFF

D gene: NA
clone size: few
J gene: TRBJ1-3
V gene: TRBV4-3
CDR3 DNA: TGCGCCAGCAGCCAAGATCCGCTAACTGGAAACACCATATATTTT
CDR3 protein: CASSQDPLTGNTIYF

D gene: TRBD2
clone size: NA
J gene: TRBJ2-3
V gene: TRBV7-8
CDR3 DNA: TGTGCCAGCAGCTCGACCGGGACTAGCGGGGAGGATACGCAGTATTTT
CDR3 protein: CASSSTGTSGEDTQYF

D gene: TRBD1
clone size: NA
J gene: TRBJ1-4
V gene: TRBV19
CDR3 DNA: TGTGCCAGTAGTCCAGGGACAGGGCCGTGGGAAAAACTGTTTTTT
CDR3 protein: CASSPGTGPWEKLFF

D gene: NA
clone size: many
J gene: TRBJ1-5
V gene: TRBV15
CDR3 DNA: TGTGCCACCAGCAGAGAAGGAATCGGGCAGCCCCAGCATTTT
CDR3 protein: CATSREGIGQPQHF

D gene: NA
clone size: once
J gene: TRBJ1-4
V gene: TRBV2
CDR3 DNA: TGTGCCAGCACCACAGACCAGGGGAGAGGTGAAAAACTGTTTTTT
CDR3 protein: CASTTDQGRGEKLFF

D gene: TRBD2
clone size: NA
J gene: TRBJ2-1
V gene: TRBV25-1
CDR3 DNA: TGTGCCAGCAGTGAATTTGCTAGCGGGAGGGGGAATGAGCAGTTCTTC
CDR3 protein: CASSEFASGRGNEQFF

D gene: TRBD1
clone size: NA
J gene: TRBJ2-2
V gene: TRBV5-1
CDR3 DNA: TGCGCCAGCAGCTCGATGACAGGGACAGGGGAGCTGTTTTTT
CDR3 protein: CASSSMTGTGELFF